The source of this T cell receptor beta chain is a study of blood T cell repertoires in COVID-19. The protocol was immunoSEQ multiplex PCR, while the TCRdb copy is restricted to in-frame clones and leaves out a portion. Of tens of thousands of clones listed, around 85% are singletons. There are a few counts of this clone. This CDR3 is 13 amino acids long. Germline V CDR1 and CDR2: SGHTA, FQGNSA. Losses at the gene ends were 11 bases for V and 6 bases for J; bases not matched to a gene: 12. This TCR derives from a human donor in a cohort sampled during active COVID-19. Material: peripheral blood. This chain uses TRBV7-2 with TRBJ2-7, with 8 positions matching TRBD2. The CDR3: CALGTTGGGEQYF. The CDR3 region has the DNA TGTGCCCTCGGGACCACGGGGGGGGGCGAGCAGTACTTC.